A selection of T cell receptor beta chains follows, all from one sample in a study of CD8 T cells in ankylosing spondylitis. TCRdb reanalysed the 5' RACE reads using MiXCR and keeps one entry per CDR3 protein. Among approximately 220,000 distinct CDR3 sequences listed, approximately 24% were seen once. Input material: blood, either unsorted or a sorted T cell fraction (not recorded which). These receptors originate from a male donor with ankylosing spondylitis or in good health (not recorded which). Each CDR3 is given with its conserved first and last residue. A D gene is named only where the DNA matches it firmly. For some rows the clone size is stated as once, few or many, or as a class when expanded; others skip it.

D gene: -; V gene: TRBV19; J gene: TRBJ1-3; clone size: many; CDR3 DNA: TGTGCCAGTAGCCGTTTGATCAGCTCTGGAAACACCATATATTTT; CDR3 protein: CASSRLISSGNTIYF
D gene: -; V gene: TRBV7-3; J gene: TRBJ1-1; clone size: few; CDR3 DNA: TGTGCCAGCAGCCCCCGAGGGTCCCACACTGAAGCTTTCTTT; CDR3 protein: CASSPRGSHTEAFF
D gene: -; V gene: TRBV7-2; J gene: TRBJ2-1; clone size: many; CDR3 DNA: TGTGCCAGCAGCTTAGACAGGAGTAATGAGCAGTTCTTC; CDR3 protein: CASSLDRSNEQFF
D gene: TRBD2; V gene: TRBV10-2; J gene: TRBJ2-7; clone size: many; CDR3 DNA: TGCGCCAGCAGCGCCGGGACTAGCGGGAGAGTGAGGGAGCAGTACTTC; CDR3 protein: CASSAGTSGRVREQYF
D gene: -; V gene: TRBV6-2/TRBV6-3; J gene: TRBJ2-7; clone size: few; CDR3 DNA: TGTGCCAGCACCCACCCCCGGGATTACGAGCAGTACTTC; CDR3 protein: CASTHPRDYEQYF
D gene: -; V gene: TRBV2; J gene: TRBJ1-1; clone size: many; CDR3 DNA: TGTGCCAGCACCTCCTTCAGGGGCATCACTGAAGCTTTCTTT; CDR3 protein: CASTSFRGITEAFF
D gene: -; V gene: TRBV12-3/TRBV12-4; J gene: TRBJ2-5; clone size: -; CDR3 DNA: TGTGCCAGCAGTTTACGGACGTTTGGGGAGACCCAGTACTTC; CDR3 protein: CASSLRTFGETQYF
D gene: TRBD2; V gene: TRBV12-3/TRBV12-4; J gene: TRBJ2-5; clone size: many; CDR3 DNA: TGTGCCAGCAGTCCCGCAGCGGGGGAGACCCAGTACTTC; CDR3 protein: CASSPAAGETQYF
D gene: -; V gene: TRBV12-3/TRBV12-4; J gene: TRBJ1-6; clone size: few; CDR3 DNA: TGTGCCAGCACAAATTCTCGGGGCACGACCTATAATTCACCCCTCCACTTT; CDR3 protein: CASTNSRGTTYNSPLHF
D gene: TRBD2; V gene: TRBV6-1; J gene: TRBJ2-2; clone size: many; CDR3 DNA: TGTGCCAGCAGATCCCCAGGTAGCGGGACTGCGAACACCGGGGAGCTGTTTTTT; CDR3 protein: CASRSPGSGTANTGELFF
D gene: -; V gene: TRBV20-1; J gene: TRBJ2-3; clone size: many; CDR3 DNA: TGCAGTGCTAAGAGTCAGACAGATACGCAGTATTTT; CDR3 protein: CSAKSQTDTQYF
D gene: -; V gene: TRBV18; J gene: TRBJ2-5; clone size: -; CDR3 DNA: TGTGCCAGCTCACTCCGGGCAGGGGAGACCCAGTACTTC; CDR3 protein: CASSLRAGETQYF
D gene: TRBD1; V gene: TRBV18; J gene: TRBJ1-1; clone size: many; CDR3 DNA: TGTGCCAGCTCCCCGGGACAGGAGAACACTGAAGCTTTCTTT; CDR3 protein: CASSPGQENTEAFF
D gene: -; V gene: TRBV12-3/TRBV12-4; J gene: TRBJ2-5; clone size: many; CDR3 DNA: TGTGCCAGCAGCCGGGACCAAACCCAGTACTTC; CDR3 protein: CASSRDQTQYF
D gene: -; V gene: TRBV5-5; J gene: TRBJ2-7; clone size: many; CDR3 DNA: TGTGCCAGCAGCCCCGGGACTTACTCGTACGAGCAGTACTTC; CDR3 protein: CASSPGTYSYEQYF
D gene: TRBD1; V gene: TRBV2; J gene: TRBJ1-1; clone size: -; CDR3 DNA: TGTGCCAGCAGCGACAGGGGGCGCGGGACTGAAGCTTTCTTT; CDR3 protein: CASSDRGRGTEAFF
D gene: -; V gene: TRBV6-5; J gene: TRBJ2-7; clone size: many; CDR3 DNA: TGTGCCAGCAGACCAGGGGATGGCGAGCAGTACTTC; CDR3 protein: CASRPGDGEQYF
D gene: TRBD1; V gene: TRBV5-6; J gene: TRBJ2-1; clone size: once; CDR3 DNA: TGTGCCAGCCAGGGGGCGCGGGATGAGCAGTTCTTC; CDR3 protein: CASQGARDEQFF
D gene: TRBD1; V gene: TRBV20-1; J gene: TRBJ1-3; clone size: -; CDR3 DNA: TGCAGTGCTAGAACGCAGGGGGCCTTTGGAAACACCATATATTTT; CDR3 protein: CSARTQGAFGNTIYF
D gene: -; V gene: TRBV7-9; J gene: TRBJ2-1; clone size: many; CDR3 DNA: TGTGCCAGCAACTCGAACAGCGGGACAAGCTCCTACAATGAGCAGTTCTTC; CDR3 protein: CASNSNSGTSSYNEQFF
D gene: -; V gene: TRBV29-1; J gene: TRBJ2-5; clone size: -; CDR3 DNA: TGCAGCGTTGACGGGCAGACCCAAGAGACCCAGTACTTC; CDR3 protein: CSVDGQTQETQYF
D gene: -; V gene: TRBV29-1; J gene: TRBJ1-1; clone size: many; CDR3 DNA: TGCAGCGTTGAGGAGGGGAGAGGCACTGAAGCTTTCTTT; CDR3 protein: CSVEEGRGTEAFF
D gene: -; V gene: TRBV7-2; J gene: TRBJ2-7; clone size: -; CDR3 DNA: TGTGCCAGCAGCCAAAGTTGGGGGCGTGAGCAGTACTTC; CDR3 protein: CASSQSWGREQYF
D gene: -; V gene: TRBV29-1; J gene: TRBJ2-4; clone size: -; CDR3 DNA: TGCAGCGTGGCGGGGTTAGCCAAAAACATTCAGTACTTC; CDR3 protein: CSVAGLAKNIQYF
D gene: TRBD2; V gene: TRBV29-1; J gene: TRBJ2-3; clone size: many; CDR3 DNA: TGCAGCGTTGCAGGGACTAGCGGGATGGATACGCAGTATTTT; CDR3 protein: CSVAGTSGMDTQYF
D gene: -; V gene: TRBV28; J gene: TRBJ2-7; clone size: few; CDR3 DNA: TGTGCCAGCAGTCCCCAGGTGGCAGGGCGGTACTTC; CDR3 protein: CASSPQVAGRYF
D gene: -; V gene: TRBV7-2; J gene: TRBJ2-7; clone size: -; CDR3 DNA: TGTGCCAGCAGCCCTCCCACCTATCCCTACGAGCAGTACTTC; CDR3 protein: CASSPPTYPYEQYF